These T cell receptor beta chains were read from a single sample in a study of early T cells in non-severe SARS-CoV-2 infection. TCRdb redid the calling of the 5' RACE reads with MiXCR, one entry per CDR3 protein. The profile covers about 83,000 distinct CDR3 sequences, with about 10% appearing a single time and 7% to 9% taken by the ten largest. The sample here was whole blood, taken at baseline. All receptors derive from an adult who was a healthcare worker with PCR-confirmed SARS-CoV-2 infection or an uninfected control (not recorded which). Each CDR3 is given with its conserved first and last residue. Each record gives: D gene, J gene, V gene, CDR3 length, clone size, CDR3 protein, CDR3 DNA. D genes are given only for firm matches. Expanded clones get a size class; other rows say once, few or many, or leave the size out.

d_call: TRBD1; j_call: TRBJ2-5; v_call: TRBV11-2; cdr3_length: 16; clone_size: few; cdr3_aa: CASSFGDTGVGETQYF; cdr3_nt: TGTGCCAGCAGCTTCGGGGACACAGGGGTCGGAGAGACCCAGTACTTC
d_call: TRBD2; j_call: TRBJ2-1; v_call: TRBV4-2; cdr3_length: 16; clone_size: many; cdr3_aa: CASSQEASGRGGEQFF; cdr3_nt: TGTGCCAGCAGCCAAGAAGCGAGCGGGAGAGGAGGTGAGCAGTTCTTC
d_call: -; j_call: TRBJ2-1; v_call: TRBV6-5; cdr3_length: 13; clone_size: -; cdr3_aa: CASSYNGGDEQFF; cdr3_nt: TGTGCCAGCAGTTACAATGGGGGCGATGAGCAGTTCTTC
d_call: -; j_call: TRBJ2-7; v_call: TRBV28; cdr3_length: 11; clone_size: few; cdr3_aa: CASRKGYEQYF; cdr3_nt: TGTGCCAGCAGGAAGGGGTACGAGCAGTACTTC
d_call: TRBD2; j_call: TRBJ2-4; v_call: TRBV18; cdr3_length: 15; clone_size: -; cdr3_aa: CASSPMSGLATPEAF; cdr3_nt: TGTGCCAGCTCACCAATGTCAGGACTAGCGACCCCGGAAGCCTTC
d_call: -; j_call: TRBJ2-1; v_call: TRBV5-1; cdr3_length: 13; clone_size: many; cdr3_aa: CASSLAKRDFLFF; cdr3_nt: TGCGCCAGCAGCTTGGCCAAAAGGGATTTCTTGTTCTTC
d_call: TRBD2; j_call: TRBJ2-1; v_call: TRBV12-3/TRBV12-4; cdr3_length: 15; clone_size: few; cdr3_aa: CASSSWLTSANEQFF; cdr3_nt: TGTGCCAGCAGTTCCTGGCTTACTAGCGCCAATGAGCAGTTCTTC
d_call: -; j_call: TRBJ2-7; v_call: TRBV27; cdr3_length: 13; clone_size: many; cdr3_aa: CASSRTGNYEQYF; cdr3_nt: TGTGCCAGCAGTCGTACAGGAAACTACGAGCAGTACTTC
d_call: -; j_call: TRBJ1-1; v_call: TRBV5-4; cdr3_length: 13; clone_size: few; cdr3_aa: CASSSAERTEAFF; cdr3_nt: TGTGCCAGCAGCTCCGCTGAAAGAACTGAAGCTTTCTTT
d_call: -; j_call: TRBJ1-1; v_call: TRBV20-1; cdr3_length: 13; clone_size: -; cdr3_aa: CSAAETANTEAFF; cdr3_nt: TGCAGTGCGGCGGAGACAGCGAACACTGAAGCTTTCTTT
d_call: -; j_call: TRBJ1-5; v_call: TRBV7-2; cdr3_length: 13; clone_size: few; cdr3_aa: CASSPRQAQPQHF; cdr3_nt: TGTGCCAGCAGCCCTCGACAGGCTCAGCCCCAGCATTTT
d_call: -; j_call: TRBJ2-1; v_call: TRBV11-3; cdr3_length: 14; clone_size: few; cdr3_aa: CASSLGASYNEQFF; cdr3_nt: TGTGCCAGCAGCCTCGGGGCCTCCTACAATGAGCAGTTCTTC
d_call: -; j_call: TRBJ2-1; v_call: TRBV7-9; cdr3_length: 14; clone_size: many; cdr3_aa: CASSLTRQGNEQFF; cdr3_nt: TGTGCCAGCAGCTTAACCCGCCAAGGGAATGAGCAGTTCTTC
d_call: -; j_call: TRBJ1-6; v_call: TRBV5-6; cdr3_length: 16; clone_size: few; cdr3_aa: CASSASRDLLFVPLHF; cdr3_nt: TGTGCCAGCAGCGCCAGCCGGGACCTTTTGTTTGTACCCCTCCACTTT
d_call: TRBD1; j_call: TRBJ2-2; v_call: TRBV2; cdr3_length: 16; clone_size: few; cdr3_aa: CASRRDRGPNTGELFF; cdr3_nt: TGTGCCAGCCGCCGGGACAGGGGCCCGAACACCGGGGAGCTGTTTTTT
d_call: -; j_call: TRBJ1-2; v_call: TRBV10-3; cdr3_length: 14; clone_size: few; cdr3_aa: CAIPEGQLAYGYTF; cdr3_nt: TGTGCCATCCCAGAGGGACAATTAGCCTATGGCTACACCTTC
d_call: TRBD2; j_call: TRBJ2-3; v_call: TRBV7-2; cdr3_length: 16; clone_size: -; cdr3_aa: CASSRTSGRAWNTQYF; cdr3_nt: TGTGCCAGCAGCCGGACTAGCGGGAGGGCCTGGAATACGCAGTATTTT
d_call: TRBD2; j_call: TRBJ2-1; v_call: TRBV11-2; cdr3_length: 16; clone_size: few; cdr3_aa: CASRSLRQAGAPRQFF; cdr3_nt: TGTGCCAGCAGAAGTTTGCGGCAAGCGGGAGCCCCTAGGCAGTTCTTC
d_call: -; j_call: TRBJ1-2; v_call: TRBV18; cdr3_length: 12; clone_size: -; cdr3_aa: CASSPRDGGYTF; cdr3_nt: TGTGCCAGCTCACCACGGGACGGTGGCTACACCTTC
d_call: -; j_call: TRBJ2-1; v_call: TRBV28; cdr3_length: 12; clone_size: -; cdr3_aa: CTTSGVYNEQFF; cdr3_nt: TGTACCACGTCCGGGGTTTACAATGAGCAGTTCTTC
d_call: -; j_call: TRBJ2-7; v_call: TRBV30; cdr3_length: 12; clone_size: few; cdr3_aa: CACSQGSYEQYF; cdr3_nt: TGTGCCTGCAGTCAGGGATCCTACGAGCAGTACTTC
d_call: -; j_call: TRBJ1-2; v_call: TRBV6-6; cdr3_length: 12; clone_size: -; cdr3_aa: CASSYTGSGYTF; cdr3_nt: TGTGCCAGCAGTTACACAGGGTCTGGCTACACCTTC
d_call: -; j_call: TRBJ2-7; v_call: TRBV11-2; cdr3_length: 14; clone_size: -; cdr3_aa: CASSLAQSNYEQYF; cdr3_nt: TGTGCCAGCAGCTTAGCACAGAGTAACTACGAGCAGTACTTC
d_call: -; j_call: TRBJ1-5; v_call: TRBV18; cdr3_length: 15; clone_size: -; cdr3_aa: CASSAAYRESQPQHF; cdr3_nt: TGTGCCAGCTCCGCCGCGTACAGGGAATCGCAGCCCCAGCATTTT
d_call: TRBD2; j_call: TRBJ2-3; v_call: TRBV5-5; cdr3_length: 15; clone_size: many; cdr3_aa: CASSLMGLSTDTQYF; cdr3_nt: TGTGCCAGCAGCTTGATGGGACTATCCACAGATACGCAGTATTTT
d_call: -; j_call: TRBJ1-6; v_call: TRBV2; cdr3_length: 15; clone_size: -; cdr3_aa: CASREQTLANSPLHF; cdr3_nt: TGTGCCAGCAGAGAACAAACCCTCGCTAATTCACCCCTCCACTTT
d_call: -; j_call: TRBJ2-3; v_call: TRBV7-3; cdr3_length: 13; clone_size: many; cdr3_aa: CASSLTMADTQYF; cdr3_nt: TGTGCCAGCAGCTTAACAATGGCAGATACGCAGTATTTT
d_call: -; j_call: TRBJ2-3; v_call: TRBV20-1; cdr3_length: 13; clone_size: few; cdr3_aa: CSAPPEGTDTQYF; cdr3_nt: TGCAGTGCCCCGCCGGAGGGGACAGATACGCAGTATTTT
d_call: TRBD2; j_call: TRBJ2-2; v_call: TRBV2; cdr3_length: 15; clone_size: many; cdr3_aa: CASSVSGRGIGELFF; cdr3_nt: TGTGCCAGCAGCGTCAGCGGGAGAGGGATCGGGGAGCTGTTTTTT
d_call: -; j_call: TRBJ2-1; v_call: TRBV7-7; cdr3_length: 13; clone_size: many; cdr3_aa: CASSRRGYNEQFF; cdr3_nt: TGTGCCAGCAGCCGCAGGGGTTACAATGAGCAGTTCTTC
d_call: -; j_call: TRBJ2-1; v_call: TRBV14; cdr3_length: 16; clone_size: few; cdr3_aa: CASSQDLGIPYNEQFF; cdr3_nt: TGTGCCAGCAGCCAAGATTTGGGAATTCCCTACAATGAGCAGTTCTTC
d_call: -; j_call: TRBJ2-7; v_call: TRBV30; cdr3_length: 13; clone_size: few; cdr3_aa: CAWSVQVTYEQYF; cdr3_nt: TGTGCCTGGAGTGTACAAGTAACCTACGAGCAGTACTTC
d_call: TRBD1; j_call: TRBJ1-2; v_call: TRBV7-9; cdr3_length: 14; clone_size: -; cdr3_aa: CASSSSLQGYGYTF; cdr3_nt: TGTGCCAGCAGCTCTAGCCTACAGGGGTATGGCTACACCTTC
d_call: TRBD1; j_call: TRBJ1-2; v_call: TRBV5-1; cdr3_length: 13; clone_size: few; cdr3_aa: CASSFDRVYGYTF; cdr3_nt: TGCGCCAGCAGCTTTGACAGGGTCTATGGCTACACCTTC
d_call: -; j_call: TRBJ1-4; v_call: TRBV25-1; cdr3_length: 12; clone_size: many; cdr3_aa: CASSETGEKLFF; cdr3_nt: TGTGCCAGCAGTGAAACAGGGGAAAAACTGTTTTTT
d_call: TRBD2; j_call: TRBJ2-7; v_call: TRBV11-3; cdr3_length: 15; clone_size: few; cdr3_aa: CASSPGTSGSHEQYF; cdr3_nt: TGTGCCAGCAGCCCCGGGACTAGCGGGAGTCACGAGCAGTACTTC
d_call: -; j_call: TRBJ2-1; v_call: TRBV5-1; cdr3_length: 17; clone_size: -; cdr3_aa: CASSLGLSGTAFNEQFF; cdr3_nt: TGCGCCAGCAGCTTGGGGCTTTCCGGGACTGCCTTCAATGAGCAGTTCTTC
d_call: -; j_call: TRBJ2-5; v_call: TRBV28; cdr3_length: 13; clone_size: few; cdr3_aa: CASSLRTQETQYF; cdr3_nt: TGTGCCAGCAGTTTACGAACACAAGAGACCCAGTACTTC
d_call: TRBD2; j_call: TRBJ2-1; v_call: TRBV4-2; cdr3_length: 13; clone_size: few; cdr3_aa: CASSPGLAREQFF; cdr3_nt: TGTGCCAGCAGCCCGGGACTAGCGCGTGAGCAGTTCTTC
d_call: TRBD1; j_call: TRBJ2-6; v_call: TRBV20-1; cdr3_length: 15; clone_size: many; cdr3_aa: CSATGTGPKANVLTF; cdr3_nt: TGCAGTGCAACCGGGACAGGTCCTAAGGCCAACGTCCTGACTTTC
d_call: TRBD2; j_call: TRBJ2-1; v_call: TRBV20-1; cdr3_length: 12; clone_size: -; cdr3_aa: CSARGTSNEQFF; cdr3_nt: TGCAGTGCCAGAGGGACTAGTAATGAGCAGTTCTTC
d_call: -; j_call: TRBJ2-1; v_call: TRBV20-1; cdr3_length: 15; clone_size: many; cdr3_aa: CSAREPQAVYNEQFF; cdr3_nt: TGCAGTGCTAGAGAACCTCAGGCGGTATACAATGAGCAGTTCTTC
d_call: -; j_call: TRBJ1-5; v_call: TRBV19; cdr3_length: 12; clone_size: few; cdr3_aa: CASSSSGRAQHF; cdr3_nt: TGTGCCAGTAGTTCGAGCGGGAGAGCCCAGCATTTT
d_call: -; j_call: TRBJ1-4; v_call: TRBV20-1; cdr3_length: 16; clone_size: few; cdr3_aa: CSARRTRGRIGEKLFF; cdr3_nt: TGCAGTGCTAGAAGGACGCGGGGGCGCATCGGTGAAAAACTGTTTTTT
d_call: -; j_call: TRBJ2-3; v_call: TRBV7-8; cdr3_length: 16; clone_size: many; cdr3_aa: CASSERLDVGTDTQYF; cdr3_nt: TGTGCCAGCTCAGAACGACTGGACGTAGGCACAGATACGCAGTATTTT
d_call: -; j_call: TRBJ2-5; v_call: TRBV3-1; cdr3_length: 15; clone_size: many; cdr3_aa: CASSATGTGRETQYF; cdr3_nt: TGTGCCAGCAGCGCCACCGGGACCGGGAGAGAGACCCAGTACTTC
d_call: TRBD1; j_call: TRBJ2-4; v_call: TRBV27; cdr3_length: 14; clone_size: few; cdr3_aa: CASSLRTGVNIQYF; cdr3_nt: TGTGCCAGCAGTCTAAGGACAGGGGTAAACATTCAGTACTTC
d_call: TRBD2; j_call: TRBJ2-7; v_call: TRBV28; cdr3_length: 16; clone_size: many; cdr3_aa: CASSSSSGSPPYEQYF; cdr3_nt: TGTGCCAGCAGTTCCTCTAGCGGGAGTCCTCCCTACGAGCAGTACTTC
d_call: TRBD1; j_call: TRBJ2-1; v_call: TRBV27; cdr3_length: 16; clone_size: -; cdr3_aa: CASSRPGQGSYNEQFF; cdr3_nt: TGTGCCAGCAGTCGCCCGGGACAGGGTTCCTACAATGAGCAGTTCTTC
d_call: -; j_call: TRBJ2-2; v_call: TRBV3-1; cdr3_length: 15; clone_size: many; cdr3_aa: CASSQSPWATGELFF; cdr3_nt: TGTGCCAGCAGCCAAAGCCCTTGGGCCACCGGGGAGCTGTTTTTT
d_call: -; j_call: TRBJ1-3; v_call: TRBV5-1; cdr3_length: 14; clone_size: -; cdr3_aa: CASTPGYSGNTIYF; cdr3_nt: TGCGCCAGCACCCCGGGGTATTCTGGAAACACCATATATTTT
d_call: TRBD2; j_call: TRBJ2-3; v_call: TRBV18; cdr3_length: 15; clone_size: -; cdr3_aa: CASSPPGGRADTQYF; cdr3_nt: TGTGCCAGCTCACCACCGGGAGGGAGGGCAGATACGCAGTATTTT
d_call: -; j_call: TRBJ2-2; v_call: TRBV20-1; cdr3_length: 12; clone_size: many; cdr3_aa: CSARRDAGELFF; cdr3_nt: TGCAGTGCCAGGCGGGATGCCGGGGAGCTGTTTTTT